The entry below describes one T cell receptor beta chain. In the original processing: Estimates of nucleated cell counts were drawn from the amplification of reference gene primers. The protocol was immunoSEQ multiplex PCR, while the TCRdb copy is restricted to in-frame clones and leaves out a portion. V and J calls and clone size are as listed in that table; D and trimming were resolved from the DNA. This sample has 280,000 or so clones; 90% occur once, and the top ten carry about 1.7%. Germline CDR1 SEHNR, CDR2 FQNEAQ (reference sequence). Trimming cost V 5 bases and J 1 base, with 11 bases left between them. The CDR3 runs 14 residues. The data were obtained in a study of blood T cell repertoires in COVID-19.

The genes are TRBV7-9 and TRBJ2-5, with TRBD1 as a possible D gene (6 bases). Sequenced sample: PBMCs or T cells enriched from blood (not recorded which). The TCR originated in a woman under 30 with acute COVID-19. The CDR3 nucleotides are TGTGCCAGCAGCGGACAGCCAAGCCAAGAGACCCAGTACTTC. Translated: CASSGQPSQETQYF. The full variable domain, its missing parts supplied by reference TRBV7-9 and TRBJ2-5, is DTGVSQNPRHKITKRGQNVTFRCDPISEHNRLYWYRQTLGQGPEFLTYFQNEAQLEKSRLLSDRFSAERPKGSFSTLEIQRTEQGDSAMYLCASSGQPSQETQYFGPGTRLLVL.